The 5 T cell receptor beta chains reported below all come from one sample, sequenced in a study of CXCR3-negative and CXCR3-positive naive CD8 T cells. The method, 5' RACE with UMI labels, was used to prepare the TRB cDNA libraries. TCRdb reprocessed the 5' RACE reads and stores each CDR3 protein as one record, lacking DNA. The sample spans some 130,000 distinct CDR3 sequences; the ten largest clones claim roughly 0.29%. The specimen sequenced was naive CXCR3- CD8+ T cells from blood. This sample's subset: CD45RO-CCR7+CD27+CD95- naive CD8+ T cells lacking CXCR3 (TNR3-). The receptors here all came from a human donor in good health. Some clones in this sample may be carry-over from other donors' samples.

The chain combines TRBV27 with TRBJ2-2. CDR1 and CDR2 from the germline V gene are MNHEY and SMNVEV (reference sequence). The CDR3 is 16 amino acids. The CDR3 reads CASSLLDHGNTGELFF.

V is TRBV20-1 and J is TRBJ2-3; the TRBD2 assignment by TCRdb is unverifiable without DNA. The CDR3 sequence is 19 residues long. The germline V gene encodes CDR1 DFQATT and CDR2 SNEGSKA (reference sequence). This chain's CDR3 is CSAAPGISGTSVRGDTQYF.

V and J are TRBV7-2 and TRBJ2-7; as DNA is missing, the TRBD1 call by TCRdb cannot be tested. CDR1 and CDR2 from the germline V gene are SGHTA and FQGNSA. This CDR3 spans 14 amino acids. CDR3 region: CASSSGTGFYEQYF.

This chain uses TRBV11-3 with TRBJ2-5; TCRdb's D call of TRBD1 is untestable without DNA. The germline gives CDR1 SGHNT, CDR2 YENEEA. The CDR3 consists of 15 residues. This CDR3 is CASSLLRDKEETQYF.

This chain uses TRBV18 with TRBJ2-1. Germline CDR1 reads KGHSH; CDR2 reads LQKENI. CDR3 length: 14 amino acids. CDR3 region: CASSPVATPNEQFF.